This TCR beta chain emerged from a study of shared T cell receptors in the human thymus. Using immunoSEQ multiplex PCR, the repertoire was profiled, and TCRdb retains in-frame clones only, with some absent. The sample holds fewer than 700,000 clones; approximately 90% are singletons and the top ten take 0.0095% to 0.012%. Trimming stripped 5 bases from V and 3 bases from J, with 13 bases between. The CDR3 loop spans 14 amino acids. CDR1 is SGHVS and CDR2 is FQNEAQ in the germline V gene. These data are also associated with another study on human thymus T cells. That paper adds: Thymus was obtained from resections taken during corrective heart surgery. It looked as if thymic and blood repertoires used V and J genes in a biased way. Thymic repertoires of unrelated individuals were reported in related research to overlap highly.

Sequenced input: thymocytes. This TCR was recovered from a boy less than two years old with a congenital heart defect. V is TRBV7-8 and J is TRBJ1-1; unclear D gene. As DNA, the CDR3 is TGTGCCAGCAGCCTTAACGACTATTACACTGAAGCTTTCTTT. Its protein is CASSLNDYYTEAFF.